The following is a TCR beta chain sequence with its context. Antigen unknown. In the PCR, 60 Vbeta and 13 Jbeta primers were used. The table came from immunoSEQ multiplex PCR; TCRdb's copy has only in-frame clones and leaves some out. There are about 52,000 clones in the sample, with roughly 12% held by the top ten. Germline values: CDR1 LNHDA, CDR2 SQIVND (reference sequence). V shed 4 bases and J shed 7 bases, with 10 bases lying between them. This CDR3 spans 12 amino acids. This sample is drawn from a study of cytomegalovirus exposure and HLA in healthy donors. Study overall: The 100 million to 120 million unique TCR beta sequences, from about 170 million T cells, were found by an earlier analysis.

Study-level findings and limits: A cluster of highly shared sequence variants was likely a sequencing artifact. Available immune exposure information was restricted to CMV serostatus only. It was taken for granted in presence/absence analyses that sequencing depth across donors was roughly uniform.

The chain carries TRBV19 and TRBJ1-1, with unresolved D. The origin of this receptor is a woman aged 60-75 years in good health and CMV-seropositive. The specimen sequenced was PBMCs. CDR3 amino acids: CASSTLQLEAFF. DNA for the CDR3: TGTGCCAGTAGTACCCTACAGCTTGAAGCTTTCTTT. The complete variable domain, with remaining parts taken from reference TRBV19 and TRBJ1-1, reads DGGITQSPKYLFRKEGQNVTLSCEQNLNHDAMYWYRQDPGQGLRLIYYSQIVNDFQKGDIAEGYSVSREKKESFPLTVTSAQKNPTAFYLCASSTLQLEAFFGQGTRLTVV.